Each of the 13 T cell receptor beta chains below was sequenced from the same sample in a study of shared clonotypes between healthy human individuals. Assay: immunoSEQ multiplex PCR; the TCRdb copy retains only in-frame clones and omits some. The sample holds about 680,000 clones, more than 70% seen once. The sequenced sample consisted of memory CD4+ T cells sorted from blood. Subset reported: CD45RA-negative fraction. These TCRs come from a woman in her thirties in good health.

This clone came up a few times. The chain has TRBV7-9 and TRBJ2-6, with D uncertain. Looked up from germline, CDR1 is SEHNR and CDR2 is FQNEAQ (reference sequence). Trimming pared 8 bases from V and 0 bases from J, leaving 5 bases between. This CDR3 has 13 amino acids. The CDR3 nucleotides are TGTGCCAGCGCTTTCTCTGGGGCCAACGTCCTGACTTTC. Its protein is CASAFSGANVLTF.

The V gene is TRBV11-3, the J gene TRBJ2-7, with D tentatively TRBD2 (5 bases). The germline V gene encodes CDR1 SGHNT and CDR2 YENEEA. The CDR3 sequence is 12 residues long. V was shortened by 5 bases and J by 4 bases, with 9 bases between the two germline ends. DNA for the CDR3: TGTGCCAGCAGCCCCGGCGGGTACGAGCAGTACTTC. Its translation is CASSPGGYEQYF.

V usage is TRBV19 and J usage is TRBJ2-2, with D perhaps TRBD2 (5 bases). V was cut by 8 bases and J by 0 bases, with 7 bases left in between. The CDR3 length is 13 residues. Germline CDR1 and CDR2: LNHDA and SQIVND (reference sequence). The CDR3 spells CASPGSNTGELFF. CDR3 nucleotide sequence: TGTGCCAGTCCGGGGTCGAACACCGGGGAGCTGTTTTTT.

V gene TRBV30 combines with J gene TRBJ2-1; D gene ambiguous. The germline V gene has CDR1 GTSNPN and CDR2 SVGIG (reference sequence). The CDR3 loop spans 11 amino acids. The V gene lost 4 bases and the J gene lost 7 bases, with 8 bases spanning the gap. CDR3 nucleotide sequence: TGTGCCTGGATGTTGAGGAATGAGCAGTTCTTC. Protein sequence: CAWMLRNEQFF.

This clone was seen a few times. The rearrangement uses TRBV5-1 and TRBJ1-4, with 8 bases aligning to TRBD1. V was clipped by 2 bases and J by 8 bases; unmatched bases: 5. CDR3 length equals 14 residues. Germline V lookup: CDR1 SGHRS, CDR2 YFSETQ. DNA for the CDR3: TGCGCCAGCAGCTTCGGACAGGGAGGGGAAAAACTGTTTTTT. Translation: CASSFGQGGEKLFF.

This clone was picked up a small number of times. CDR3 region: CASSGQGTQPQHF. The CDR3 DNA reads TGTGCCAGCAGTGGACAGGGAACCCAGCCCCAGCATTTT. The genes are TRBV6-1 and TRBJ1-5; 7 bases fit TRBD1. This CDR3 region has 13 residues. The germline V gene encodes CDR1 MNHNS and CDR2 SASEGT. The ends lost 4 bases at V and 7 bases at J; junction bases unmatched: 4.

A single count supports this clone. CDR3 in DNA: TGTGCCAGCAGCTTGGAAATACACAATGAGCAGTTCTTC. It specifies CASSLEIHNEQFF. The J gene is TRBJ2-1, the V gene TRBV7-9; D not certain. Germline V gene sequence: CDR1 SEHNR, CDR2 FQNEAQ (reference sequence). V was trimmed by 3 bases and J by 5 bases, leaving 8 bases between them. The CDR3 is 13 amino acids.

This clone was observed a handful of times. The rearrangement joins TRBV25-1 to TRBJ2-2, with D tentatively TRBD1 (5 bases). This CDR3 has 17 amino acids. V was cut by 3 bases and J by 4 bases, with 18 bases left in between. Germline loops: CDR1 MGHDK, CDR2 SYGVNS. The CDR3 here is CASSEFLGHTITGELFF. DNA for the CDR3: TGTGCCAGCAGTGAGTTTCTGGGGCATACGATCACCGGGGAGCTGTTTTTT.

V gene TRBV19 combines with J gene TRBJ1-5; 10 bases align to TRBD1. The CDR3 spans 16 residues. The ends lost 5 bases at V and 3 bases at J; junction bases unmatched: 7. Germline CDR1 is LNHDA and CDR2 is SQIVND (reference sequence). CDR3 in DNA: TGTGCCAGTAGTCGGACAGGGGGAGGGAACAATCAGCCCCAGCATTTT. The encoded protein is CASSRTGGGNNQPQHF. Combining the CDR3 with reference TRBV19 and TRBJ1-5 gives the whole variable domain DGGITQSPKYLFRKEGQNVTLSCEQNLNHDAMYWYRQDPGQGLRLIYYSQIVNDFQKGDIAEGYSVSREKKESFPLTVTSAQKNPTAFYLCASSRTGGGNNQPQHFGDGTRLSIL.

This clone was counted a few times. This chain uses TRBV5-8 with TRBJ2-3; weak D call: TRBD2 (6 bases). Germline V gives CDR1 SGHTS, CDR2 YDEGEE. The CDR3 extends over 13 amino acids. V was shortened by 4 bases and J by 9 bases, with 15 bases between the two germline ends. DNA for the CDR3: TGTGCCAGCAGCCCAATCCCAGCGGGCACGCAGTATTTT. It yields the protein CASSPIPAGTQYF.

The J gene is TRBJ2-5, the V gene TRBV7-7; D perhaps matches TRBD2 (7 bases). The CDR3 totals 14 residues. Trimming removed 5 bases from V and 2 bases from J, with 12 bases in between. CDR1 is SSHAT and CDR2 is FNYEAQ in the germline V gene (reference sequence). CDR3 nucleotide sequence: TGTGCCAGCAGCCTACAGGGAGGGCAAGAGACCCAGTACTTC. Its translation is CASSLQGGQETQYF.

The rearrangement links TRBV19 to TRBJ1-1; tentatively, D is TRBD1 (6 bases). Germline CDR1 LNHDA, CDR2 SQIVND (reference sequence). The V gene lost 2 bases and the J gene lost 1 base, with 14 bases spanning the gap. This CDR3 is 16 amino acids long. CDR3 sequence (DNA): TGTGCCAGTAGTATACCTCGTCTAGGGGGGAACACTGAAGCTTTCTTT. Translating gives CASSIPRLGGNTEAFF.

The CDR3 sequence: CASSQTDVQGQETQYF. The DNA for the CDR3 is TGCGCCAGCAGCCAGACCGACGTCCAGGGACAAGAGACCCAGTACTTC. The chain is built from TRBV4-1 and TRBJ2-5; a possible D gene is TRBD1 (5 bases). The CDR3 length is 16 residues. Trimming took off 3 bases at V and 2 bases at J, with 16 bases between the two ends. The V gene's germline CDR1 is MGHRA and CDR2 YSYEKL.